This T cell receptor beta chain was obtained from a study of post-analysis software for immune sequencing data. Study at large: Secondary progressive, relapsing-remitting and progressive-relapsing multiple sclerosis were among the included disease courses.

Whole-study findings and limits: Normalized Chao1 diversity was significantly reduced in patients versus controls. Five TRBV segments, including TRBV5-6, TRBV5-1 and TRBV20-1, were more frequent in patients than controls.

This clonotype was seen only a few times. Its target is not known. This CDR3 contains 15 residues. The trim removed 4 bases at V and 5 bases at J, leaving 10 bases unmatched. CDR1 MGHDK and CDR2 SYGVNS come from the germline V gene. Unique molecular identifiers had been added to the TCR beta cDNA libraries. TCRdb processed the PCR reads anew with MiXCR; each CDR3 protein has one entry. The sample includes roughly 800,000 distinct CDR3 sequences, 25% to 30% of them seen just once. This chain joins TRBV25-1 and TRBJ2-5; 7 bases agree with TRBD1. This clonotype originated in a girl aged 10-17 years with multiple sclerosis. Sequencing input: blood. The CDR3 nucleotides are TGTGCCAGCAGTGTACAGGGACAGCTCGGGGAGACCCAGTACTTC. This codes for CASSVQGQLGETQYF.